Below, one TCR beta chain is given with its context. This specimen comes from a study of blood T cell repertoires in COVID-19. The wider study: Nucleic acid was either cDNA or gDNA, and it came from T cells, B-cell-depleted T cells, or PBMCs.

This table comes from immunoSEQ multiplex PCR, and its TCRdb copy is limited to in-frame clones, with some not included. In the table there are 57,000 or so clones, around four fifths of which are singletons. V was pared by 0 bases and J by 4 bases, with 3 bases of the junction left unmatched. The CDR3 is made up of 17 amino acids. Germline-derived CDR1 and CDR2 are LGHDT and YNNKEL (reference sequence). This receptor was obtained from a man aged 70 or older with acute or convalescent COVID-19. Sequencing was done on a sample of peripheral blood. J is TRBJ1-6 and V is TRBV3-1 (or the pseudogene TRBV3-2), with 10 positions matching TRBD1. As DNA, the CDR3 is TGTGCCAGCAGCCAAGACGGGACAGGGGAATATAATTCACCCCTCCACTTT. This encodes CASSQDGTGEYNSPLHF.